Sequencing of this T cell receptor beta chain was carried out in a study of blood T cells in healthy people across ages. Trimming took 5 bases from V and 8 from J, leaving 18 bases between them. Germline V gene sequence: CDR1 SEHNR, CDR2 FQNEAQ (reference sequence). The CDR3 covers 15 residues. Next came a second PCR, run for about 6 to 12 cycles, which used a sample-barcoded 5' primer along with a J-beta primer mix. TCRdb processed the 5' RACE reads anew with MiXCR; each CDR3 protein has one entry. Here the sample spans around 1,000,000 distinct CDR3 sequences, around 25% being singletons. The same sample was also studied in work on T cells of mothers and their children.

Sequencing was performed on blood. V and J are TRBV7-9 and TRBJ1-4, with D uncertain. The origin of this receptor is a girl aged 2 to 9 in good health. The CDR3 region is CASSTVAAVREKLFF. The CDR3 DNA reads TGTGCCAGCAGCACGGTGGCTGCGGTTAGGGAAAAACTGTTTTTT.